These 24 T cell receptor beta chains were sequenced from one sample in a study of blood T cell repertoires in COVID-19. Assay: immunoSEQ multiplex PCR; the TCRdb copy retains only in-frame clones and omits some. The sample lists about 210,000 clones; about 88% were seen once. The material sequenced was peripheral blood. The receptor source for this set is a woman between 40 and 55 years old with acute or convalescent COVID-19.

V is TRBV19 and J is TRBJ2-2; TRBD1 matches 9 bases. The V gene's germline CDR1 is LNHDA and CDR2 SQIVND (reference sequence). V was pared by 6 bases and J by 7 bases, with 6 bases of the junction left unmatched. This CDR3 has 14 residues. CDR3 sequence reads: CASSRTGAGGELFF. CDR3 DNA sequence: TGTGCCAGTAGCCGGACAGGGGCTGGCGGGGAGCTGTTTTTT.

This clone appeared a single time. The CDR3 sequence: CASSENRMGTEAFF. In DNA form, the CDR3 reads TGTGCCAGCAGTGAAAACAGGATGGGCACTGAAGCTTTCTTT. The chain is built from TRBV2 and TRBJ1-1; a weak D match, TRBD1 (5 bases). Trimming took off 2 bases at V and 4 bases at J, with 11 bases between the two ends. The CDR3 covers 14 residues. Germline CDR1 reads SNHLY; CDR2 reads FYNNEI. Full variable domain (remainder filled in from reference TRBV2 and TRBJ1-1): EPEVTQTPSHQVTQMGQEVILRCVPISNHLYFYWYRQILGQKVEFLVSFYNNEISEKSEIFDDQFSVERPDGSNFTLKIRSTKLEDSAMYFCASSENRMGTEAFFGQGTRLTVV.

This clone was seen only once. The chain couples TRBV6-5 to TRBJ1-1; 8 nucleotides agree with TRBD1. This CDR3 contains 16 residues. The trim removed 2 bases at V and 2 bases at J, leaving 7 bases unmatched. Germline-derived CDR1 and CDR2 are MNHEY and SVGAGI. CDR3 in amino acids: CASSYTPGQVNTEAFF. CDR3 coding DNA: TGTGCCAGCAGTTACACACCGGGACAGGTCAACACTGAAGCTTTCTTT.

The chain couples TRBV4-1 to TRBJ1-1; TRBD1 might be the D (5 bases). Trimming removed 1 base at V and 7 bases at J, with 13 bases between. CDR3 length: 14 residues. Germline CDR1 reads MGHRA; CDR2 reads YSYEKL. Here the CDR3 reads CASSQAKRGVEAFF. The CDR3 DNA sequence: TGCGCCAGCAGCCAAGCAAAGCGGGGGGTTGAAGCTTTCTTT.

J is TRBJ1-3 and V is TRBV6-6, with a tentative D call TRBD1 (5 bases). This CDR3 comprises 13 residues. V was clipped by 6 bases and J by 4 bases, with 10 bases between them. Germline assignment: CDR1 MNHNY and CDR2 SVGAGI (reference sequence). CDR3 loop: CASSPNRGNTIYF. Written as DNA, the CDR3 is TGTGCCAGCAGCCCCAACAGGGGAAACACCATATATTTT.

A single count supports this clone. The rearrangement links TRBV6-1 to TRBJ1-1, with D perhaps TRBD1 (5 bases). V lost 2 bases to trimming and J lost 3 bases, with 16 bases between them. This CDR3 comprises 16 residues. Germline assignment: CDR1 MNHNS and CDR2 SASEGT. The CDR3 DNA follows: TGTGCCAGCAGTGAAAACGCCGGGGGGTCTCACACTGAAGCTTTCTTT. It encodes CASSENAGGSHTEAFF.

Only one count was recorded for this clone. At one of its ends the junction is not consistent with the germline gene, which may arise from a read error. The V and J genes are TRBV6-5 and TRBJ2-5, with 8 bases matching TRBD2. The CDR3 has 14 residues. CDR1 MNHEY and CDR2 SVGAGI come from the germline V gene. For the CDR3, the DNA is TGTGCCAGCAGTAAACTAGCGGACCAGGAGACCCAGTACTTC. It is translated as CASSKLADQETQYF.

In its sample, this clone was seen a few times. The CDR3 sequence is CASSTGGNTEAFF. CDR3 in DNA: TGCGCCAGCAGTACAGGGGGCAACACTGAAGCTTTCTTT. The chain has TRBV5-1 and TRBJ1-1; TRBD1 matches at 9 bases. V lost 5 bases to trimming and J lost 2 bases; unmatched junction nucleotides: 1. This CDR3 contains 13 residues. CDR1 is SGHRS, CDR2 YFSETQ, per germline.

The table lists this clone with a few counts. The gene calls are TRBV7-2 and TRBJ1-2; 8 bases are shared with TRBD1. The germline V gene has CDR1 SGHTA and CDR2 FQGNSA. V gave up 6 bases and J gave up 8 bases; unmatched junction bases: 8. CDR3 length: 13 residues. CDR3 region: CASRTGTGKGYTF. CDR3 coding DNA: TGTGCCAGCAGGACCGGGACAGGCAAAGGCTACACCTTC.

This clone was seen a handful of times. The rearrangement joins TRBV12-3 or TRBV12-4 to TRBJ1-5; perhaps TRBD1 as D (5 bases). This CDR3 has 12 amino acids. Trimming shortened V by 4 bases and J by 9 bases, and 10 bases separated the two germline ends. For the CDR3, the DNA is TGTGCCAGCAGTTCCCTCACAGGGCCCCAGCATTTT. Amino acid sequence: CASSSLTGPQHF.

CDR3 sequence reads: CASSPDRANTGELFF. CDR3 DNA: TGTGCCAGCTCACCAGACAGGGCGAACACCGGGGAGCTGTTTTTT. The J gene is TRBJ2-2, the V gene TRBV18; 7 nucleotides match TRBD1. The CDR3 covers 15 residues. Germline-derived CDR1 and CDR2 are KGHSH and LQKENI. Germline trimming cut 2 bases from V and 0 bases from J; bases unmatched to any gene: 0.

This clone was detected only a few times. CDR3 coding DNA: TGTGCCAGTACCTTACAGGGGGGCACTGAAGCTTTCTTT. Protein: CASTLQGGTEAFF. This chain links TRBV19 with TRBJ1-1; the match to TRBD1 covers 8 bases. The junction had 5 bases not matched to a gene; V was cut back by 7 bases and J by 4 bases. The CDR3 length is 13 residues. Germline V gene lookup returns CDR1 LNHDA and CDR2 SQIVND (reference sequence). Supplemented by reference TRBV19 and TRBJ1-1, the full variable domain reads DGGITQSPKYLFRKEGQNVTLSCEQNLNHDAMYWYRQDPGQGLRLIYYSQIVNDFQKGDIAEGYSVSREKKESFPLTVTSAQKNPTAFYLCASTLQGGTEAFFGQGTRLTVV.

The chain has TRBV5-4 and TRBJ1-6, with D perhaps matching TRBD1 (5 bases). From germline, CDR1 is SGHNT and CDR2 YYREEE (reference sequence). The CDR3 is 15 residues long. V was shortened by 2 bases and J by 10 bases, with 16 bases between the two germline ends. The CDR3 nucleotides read TGTGCCAGCAGCTTTCGGCATAGGGGTGACTCACCCCTCCACTTT. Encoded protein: CASSFRHRGDSPLHF.

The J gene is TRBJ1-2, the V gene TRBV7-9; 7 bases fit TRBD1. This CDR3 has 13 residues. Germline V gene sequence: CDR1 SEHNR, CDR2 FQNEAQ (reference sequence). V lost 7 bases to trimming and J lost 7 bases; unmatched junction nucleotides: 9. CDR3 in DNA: TGTGCCAGCACGGCTACAGGGGTGGGTGGCTACACCTTC. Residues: CASTATGVGGYTF.

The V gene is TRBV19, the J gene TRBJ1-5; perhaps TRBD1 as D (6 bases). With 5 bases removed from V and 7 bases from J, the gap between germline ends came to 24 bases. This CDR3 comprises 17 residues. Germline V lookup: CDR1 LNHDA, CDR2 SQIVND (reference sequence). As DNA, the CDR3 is TGTGCCAGTAGTGTTCCCGGCGGGGGCGCCTCAACCCAGCCCCAGCATTTT. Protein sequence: CASSVPGGGASTQPQHF.

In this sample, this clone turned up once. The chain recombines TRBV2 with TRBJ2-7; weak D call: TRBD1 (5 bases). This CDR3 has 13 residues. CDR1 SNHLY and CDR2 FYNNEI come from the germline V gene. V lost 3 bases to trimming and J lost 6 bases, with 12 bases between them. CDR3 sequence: CASSEGLVVEQYV. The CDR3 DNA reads TGTGCCAGCAGTGAGGGGCTGGTGGTCGAGCAGTACGTC.

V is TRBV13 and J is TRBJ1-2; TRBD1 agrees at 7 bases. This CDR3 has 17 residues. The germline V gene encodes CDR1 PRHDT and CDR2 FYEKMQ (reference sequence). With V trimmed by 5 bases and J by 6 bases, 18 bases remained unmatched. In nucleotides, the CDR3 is TGTGCCAGCAGCCGACTGTGGAGAACAGGGGACGTGAATGGCTACACCTTC. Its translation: CASSRLWRTGDVNGYTF.

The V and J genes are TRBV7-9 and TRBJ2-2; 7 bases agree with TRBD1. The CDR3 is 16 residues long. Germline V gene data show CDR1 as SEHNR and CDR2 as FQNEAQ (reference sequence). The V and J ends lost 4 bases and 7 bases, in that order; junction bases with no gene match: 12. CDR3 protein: CASSWNRGGQGGELFF. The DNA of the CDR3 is TGTGCCAGCAGCTGGAACAGGGGTGGACAAGGCGGGGAGCTGTTTTTT. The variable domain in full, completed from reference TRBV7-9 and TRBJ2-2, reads DTGVSQNPRHKITKRGQNVTFRCDPISEHNRLYWYRQTLGQGPEFLTYFQNEAQLEKSRLLSDRFSAERPKGSFSTLEIQRTEQGDSAMYLCASSWNRGGQGGELFFGEGSRLTVL.

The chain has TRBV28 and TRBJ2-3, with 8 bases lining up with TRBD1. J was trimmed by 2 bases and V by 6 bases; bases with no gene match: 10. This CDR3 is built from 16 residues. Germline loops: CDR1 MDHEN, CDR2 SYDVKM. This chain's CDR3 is CASSPTTGANTDTQYF. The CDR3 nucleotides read TGTGCCAGCAGCCCTACGACAGGGGCTAACACAGATACGCAGTATTTT. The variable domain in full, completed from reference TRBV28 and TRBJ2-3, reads DVKVTQSSRYLVKRTGEKVFLECVQDMDHENMFWYRQDPGLGLRLIYFSYDVKMKEKGDIPEGYSVSREKKERFSLILESASTNQTSMYLCASSPTTGANTDTQYFGPGTRLTVL.

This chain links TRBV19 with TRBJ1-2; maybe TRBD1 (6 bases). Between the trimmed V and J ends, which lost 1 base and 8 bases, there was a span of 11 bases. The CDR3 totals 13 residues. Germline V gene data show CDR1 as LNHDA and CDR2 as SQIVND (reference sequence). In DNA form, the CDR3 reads TGTGCCAGTAGTATAGGTACAGGGCGAGGCTACACCTTC. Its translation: CASSIGTGRGYTF.

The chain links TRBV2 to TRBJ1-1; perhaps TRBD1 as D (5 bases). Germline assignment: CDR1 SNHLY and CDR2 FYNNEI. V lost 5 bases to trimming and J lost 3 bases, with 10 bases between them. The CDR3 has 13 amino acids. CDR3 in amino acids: CASSTTGYTEAFF. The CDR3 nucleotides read TGTGCCAGCAGTACAACAGGATACACTGAAGCTTTCTTT.

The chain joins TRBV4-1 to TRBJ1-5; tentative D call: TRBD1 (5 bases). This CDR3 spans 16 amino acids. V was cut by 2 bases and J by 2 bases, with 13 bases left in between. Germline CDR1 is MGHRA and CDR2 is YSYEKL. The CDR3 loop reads CASSQSTPGGNQPQHF. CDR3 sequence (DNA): TGCGCCAGCAGCCAAAGTACCCCGGGGGGCAATCAGCCCCAGCATTTT.

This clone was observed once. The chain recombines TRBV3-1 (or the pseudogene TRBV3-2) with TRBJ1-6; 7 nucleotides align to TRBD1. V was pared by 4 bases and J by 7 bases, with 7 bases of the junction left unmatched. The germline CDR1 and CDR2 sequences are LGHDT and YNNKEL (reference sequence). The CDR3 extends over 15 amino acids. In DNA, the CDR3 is TGTGCCAGCAGCCGGAAGGGACAGACAAATTCACCCCTCCACTTT. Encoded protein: CASSRKGQTNSPLHF.

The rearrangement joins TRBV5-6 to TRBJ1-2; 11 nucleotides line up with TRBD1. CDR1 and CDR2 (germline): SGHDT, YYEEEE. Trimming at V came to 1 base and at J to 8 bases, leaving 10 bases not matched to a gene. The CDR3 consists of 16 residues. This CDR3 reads CASSLSGTGGLWGYTF. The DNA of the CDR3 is TGTGCCAGCAGCTTGAGTGGGACAGGGGGACTTTGGGGCTACACCTTC.